This T cell receptor beta chain is from a study of blood T cell repertoires in COVID-19. As for the study in general: Specimens from acute and convalescent COVID-19 originated in the United States, Italy and Spain. PBMCs, B-cell-depleted T cells, or T cells were the source of the cDNA or gDNA that made up the material.

Source study methods: How many nucleated cells were present was estimated from reference gene primer amplification. Using immunoSEQ multiplex PCR, the repertoire was profiled, and TCRdb retains in-frame clones only, with some absent. That table is the source of V, J and clone size, and D and trimming were worked out from the DNA. The data contain roughly 220,000 clones, around 82% of them seen just once; the ten biggest clones take up less than 6%. Deletions cut 6 bases from V and 6 bases from J, with 12 bases between. The CDR3 extends over 13 amino acids. Germline lookup yields CDR1 LGHDT and CDR2 YNNKEL (reference sequence).

The genes are TRBV3-1 (or the pseudogene TRBV3-2) and TRBJ2-1; D unresolved. The material sequenced was peripheral blood. This clonotype was obtained from a woman in her 70s with acute or convalescent COVID-19. The CDR3 spells CASRRGEGNEQFF. The CDR3 DNA is TGTGCCAGCAGACGCGGTGAAGGCAATGAGCAGTTCTTC.